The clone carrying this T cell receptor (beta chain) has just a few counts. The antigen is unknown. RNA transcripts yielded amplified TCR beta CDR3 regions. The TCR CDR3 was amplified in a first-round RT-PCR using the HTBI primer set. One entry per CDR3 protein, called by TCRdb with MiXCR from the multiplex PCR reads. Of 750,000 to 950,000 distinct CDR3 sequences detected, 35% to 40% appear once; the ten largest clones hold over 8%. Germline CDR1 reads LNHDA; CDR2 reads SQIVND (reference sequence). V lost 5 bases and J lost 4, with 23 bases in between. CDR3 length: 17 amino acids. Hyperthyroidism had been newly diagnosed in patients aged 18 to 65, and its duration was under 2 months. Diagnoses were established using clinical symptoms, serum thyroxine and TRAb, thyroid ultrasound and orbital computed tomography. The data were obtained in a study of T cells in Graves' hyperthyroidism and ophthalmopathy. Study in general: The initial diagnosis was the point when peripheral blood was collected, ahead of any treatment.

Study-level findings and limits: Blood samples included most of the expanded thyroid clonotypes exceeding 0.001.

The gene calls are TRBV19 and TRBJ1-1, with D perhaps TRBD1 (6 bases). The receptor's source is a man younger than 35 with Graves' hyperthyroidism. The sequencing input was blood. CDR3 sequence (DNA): TGTGCCAGTAGTTCCGAAAAATGGGGGACAAGGGGCACTGAAGCTTTCTTT. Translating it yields CASSSEKWGTRGTEAFF.